This T cell receptor (beta chain) is from a study of blood T cell repertoires in COVID-19. Study overall: Italy, Spain and the United States were the sources of the convalescent and acute COVID-19 samples. In each case, the material was cDNA or gDNA derived from T cells, B-cell-depleted T cells, or PBMCs.

In the original processing: Quantification of nucleated cells was approximated via reference gene primer amplification. Here immunoSEQ multiplex PCR was the method, and the copy in TCRdb shows in-frame clones only, minus some. V and J calls and clone size are given by that table; D and trimming were obtained from the DNA. Seen here are 250,000 or so clones, 86% observed once, and the top ten hold approximately 6.2%. Germline V gene sequence: CDR1 LNHDA, CDR2 SQIVND (reference sequence). The CDR3 is 15 amino acids. V trimming: 6 bases; J trimming: 4 bases; junction bases outside the gene matches: 10. The chain couples TRBV19 to TRBJ2-7; TRBD1 matches at 9 bases. The sequenced material came from peripheral blood. The TCR was taken from a man between 60 and 70 years old with acute or convalescent COVID-19. The CDR3 spells CASSSPQGARYEQYF. The CDR3 nucleotides read TGTGCCAGTAGCTCCCCACAGGGGGCGCGTTACGAGCAGTACTTC.